Below, one T cell receptor beta chain is given with its context. Antigen specificity is unknown. These data come from a study of response to subunit inactivated influenza vaccine. Notes on the study in general: Authors proposed each seasonal influenza vaccination draws in few new T cells.

V dropped 0 bases and J dropped 6 bases, with 12 bases sitting between them. Per the germline V gene, CDR1 is SEHNR and CDR2 is FQNEAQ (reference sequence). The CDR3 is made up of 14 amino acids. TCRdb ran MiXCR on the RT-PCR reads and lists one entry per CDR3 protein. The repertoire holds about 700,000 distinct CDR3 sequences, with approximately 15% as singletons. The chain recombines TRBV7-9 with TRBJ2-7; no reliable D call. The clonotype comes from a man in his forties or fifties who received an inactivated influenza vaccine. Source: PBMCs from blood, taken approximately 15 days before vaccination. CDR3: CASSLAQGRSEQYF. CDR3 DNA: TGTGCCAGCAGCTTAGCCCAAGGACGGTCCGAGCAGTACTTC.